Listed below are T cell receptor beta chains from one sample, sequenced in a study of blood T cell repertoires in COVID-19. The method was immunoSEQ multiplex PCR; TCRdb's version includes in-frame clones alone and lacks a portion of them. Of approximately 250,000 clones in the sample, around 89% were seen once. The sequenced material came from PBMCs or T cells enriched from blood (not recorded which). Source of these receptors: a woman aged 40 to 50 with acute COVID-19. CDR3s include the opening cysteine and the closing phenylalanine or tryptophan. D genes are given only for firm matches. The listing skips clone size in some rows; elsewhere it reads once, few, many or a size class.

TRBV5-5	.	TRBJ1-1	.	CASSLVQYTEAFF	TGTGCCAGCAGCTTGGTTCAGTACACTGAAGCTTTCTTT
TRBV9	.	TRBJ1-4	.	CASSPAPGRDEKLFF	TGTGCCAGCAGCCCTGCCCCGGGGAGGGATGAAAAACTGTTTTTT
TRBV24-1	TRBD1	TRBJ2-1	.	CATSDYGTGTGNEQFF	TGTGCCACCAGTGATTACGGGACAGGCACCGGCAATGAGCAGTTCTTC
TRBV11-3	.	TRBJ1-1	.	CASSLSRGEGAFF	TGTGCCAGCAGCTTATCGCGGGGGGAGGGAGCTTTCTTT
TRBV7-9	.	TRBJ1-2	.	CASSHSSLGWDYGYTF	TGTGCCAGCAGCCACTCGTCCCTCGGGTGGGACTATGGCTACACCTTC
TRBV4-3	.	TRBJ1-2	.	CASSLTGFSNYGYTF	TGCGCCAGCAGCCTAACAGGATTTTCTAACTATGGCTACACCTTC
TRBV10-3	TRBD1	TRBJ2-5	.	CAISENDRVGETQYF	TGTGCCATCAGTGAGAATGACAGGGTTGGGGAGACCCAGTACTTC
TRBV19	TRBD2	TRBJ2-7	once	CASSISLAGSYEQYF	TGTGCCAGTAGTATATCCCTAGCGGGATCGTACGAGCAGTACTTC
TRBV9	.	TRBJ1-4	.	CASSRIGGASEKLFF	TGTGCCAGCAGCCGTATAGGGGGGGCAAGTGAAAAACTGTTTTTT
TRBV7-2	TRBD2	TRBJ2-1	.	CASSLALAGGMGNEQFF	TGTGCCAGCAGCTTAGCCCTAGCGGGAGGAATGGGCAATGAGCAGTTCTTC
TRBV2	.	TRBJ1-6	.	CASSTSGGGSPLHF	TGTGCCAGCAGTACTAGTGGGGGGGGCTCACCCCTCCACTTT
TRBV28	.	TRBJ2-7	.	CASSYHPANRESFYEQYF	TGTGCCAGCAGTTACCACCCCGCGAACAGGGAATCCTTTTACGAGCAGTACTTC
TRBV7-2	.	TRBJ1-1	.	CASSANRVGYTEAFF	TGTGCCAGCAGCGCCAACAGGGTCGGGTACACTGAAGCTTTCTTT
TRBV27	TRBD1	TRBJ2-2	.	CASSSPRTGNTGELFF	TGTGCCAGCAGCTCACCCCGGACAGGGAACACCGGGGAGCTGTTTTTT
TRBV5-1	.	TRBJ1-2	.	CASSSPPQAGYTF	TGCGCCAGCAGCTCCCCCCCCCAGGCGGGCTACACCTTC
TRBV11-2	.	TRBJ2-3	few	CASSPNPGRGADTQYF	TGTGCCAGCAGTCCCAATCCCGGGAGAGGGGCAGATACGCAGTATTTT
TRBV24-1	TRBD1	TRBJ2-5	.	CATSDWTGVEETQYF	TGTGCCACCAGTGATTGGACAGGGGTTGAAGAGACCCAGTACTTC
TRBV10-3	.	TRBJ2-5	once	CAISESPEGVQETQYF	TGTGCCATCAGTGAGTCCCCGGAAGGGGTTCAAGAGACCCAGTACTTC
TRBV24-1	.	TRBJ1-1	.	CATSDSSVNTEAFF	TGTGCCACCAGTGATTCATCGGTGAACACTGAAGCTTTCTTT
TRBV9	.	TRBJ2-5	.	CASSVSRVGETQYF	TGTGCCAGCAGCGTATCCAGGGTAGGGGAGACCCAGTACTTC
TRBV2	TRBD1	TRBJ2-7	.	CASEGQGVYEQYF	TGTGCCAGCGAGGGACAGGGTGTCTACGAGCAGTACTTC
TRBV10-3	TRBD1	TRBJ1-5	.	CAISESLGQVSNQPQHF	TGTGCCATCAGTGAGTCCCTGGGACAGGTTAGCAATCAGCCCCAGCATTTT
TRBV27	.	TRBJ1-1	.	CASSFTPGTEAFF	TGTGCCAGCAGTTTTACACCAGGGACTGAAGCTTTCTTT
TRBV29-1	TRBD1	TRBJ1-1	once	CSVTGQYTEAFF	TGCAGCGTTACGGGACAGTACACTGAAGCTTTCTTT
TRBV10-2	.	TRBJ1-4	.	CASSEPGRGRTVREKLFF	TGCGCCAGCAGTGAGCCCGGCAGGGGCCGTACCGTGCGTGAAAAACTGTTTTTT
TRBV15	TRBD2	TRBJ2-7	.	CATSSGRADYEQYF	TGTGCCACCAGCAGCGGGAGGGCGGATTACGAGCAGTACTTC
TRBV3-1/TRBV3-2	TRBD1	TRBJ2-1	.	CASSQQYRGLQFF	TGTGCCAGCAGCCAACAATACAGGGGGTTGCAGTTCTTC
TRBV27	.	TRBJ1-1	.	CASGEERNTEAFF	TGTGCCAGCGGGGAGGAAAGGAACACTGAAGCTTTCTTT
TRBV19	TRBD2	TRBJ2-7	.	CASSNPAGVALEQYF	TGTGCCAGTAGTAACCCAGCGGGAGTTGCCCTCGAGCAGTACTTC
TRBV5-1	TRBD2	TRBJ2-2	.	CASSLPAGESGELFF	TGCGCCAGCAGCTTGCCAGCGGGAGAGAGCGGGGAGCTGTTTTTT
TRBV7-9	TRBD1	TRBJ1-6	.	CASSPGQGVSPLHF	TGTGCCAGCAGCCCGGGACAGGGAGTTTCACCCCTCCACTTT
TRBV18	TRBD1	TRBJ1-5	.	CASSLDREQPQHF	TGTGCCAGCTCACTGGACAGGGAACAGCCCCAGCATTTT
TRBV18	.	TRBJ2-1	.	CASSLQGLGNEQFF	TGTGCCAGCTCACTTCAGGGGCTGGGCAATGAGCAGTTCTTC
TRBV5-1	.	TRBJ2-5	.	CASSLRRGGSETQYF	TGCGCCAGCAGCTTGCGGCGCGGGGGCTCGGAGACCCAGTACTTC
TRBV25-1	TRBD2	TRBJ2-1	few	CASSESGLAGIWNEQFF	TGTGCCAGCAGTGAATCGGGACTAGCGGGGATTTGGAATGAGCAGTTCTTC